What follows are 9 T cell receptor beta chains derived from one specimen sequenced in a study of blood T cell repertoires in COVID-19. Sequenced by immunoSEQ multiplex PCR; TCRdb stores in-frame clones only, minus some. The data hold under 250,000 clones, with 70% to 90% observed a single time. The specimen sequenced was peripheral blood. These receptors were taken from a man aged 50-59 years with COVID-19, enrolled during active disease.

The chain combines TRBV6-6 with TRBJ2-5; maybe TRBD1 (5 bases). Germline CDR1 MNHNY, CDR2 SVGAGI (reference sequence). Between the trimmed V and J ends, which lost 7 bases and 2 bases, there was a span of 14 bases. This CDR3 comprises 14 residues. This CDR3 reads CASTPLGLQETQYF. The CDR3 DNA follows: TGTGCCAGCACCCCCCTGGGGCTGCAAGAGACCCAGTACTTC.

CDR3 region: CASSYEQGLNSPLHF. The CDR3 DNA reads as TGTGCCAGCAGTTACGAGCAGGGGCTTAATTCACCCCTCCACTTT. The rearrangement uses TRBV6-5 and TRBJ1-6, with D perhaps TRBD1 (6 bases). Germline CDR1 and CDR2: MNHEY and SVGAGI. V gave up 2 bases and J gave up 6 bases, with 11 bases separating them. The CDR3 has 15 amino acids.

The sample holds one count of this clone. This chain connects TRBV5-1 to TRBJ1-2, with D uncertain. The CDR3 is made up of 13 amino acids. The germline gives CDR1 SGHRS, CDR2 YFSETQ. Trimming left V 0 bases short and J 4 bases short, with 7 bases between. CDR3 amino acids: CASSLAGGYGYTF. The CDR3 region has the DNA TGCGCCAGCAGCTTGGCGGGAGGCTATGGCTACACCTTC. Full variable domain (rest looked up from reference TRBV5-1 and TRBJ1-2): KAGVTQTPRYLIKTRGQQVTLSCSPISGHRSVSWYQQTPGQGLQFLFEYFSETQRNKGNFPGRFSGRQFSNSRSEMNVSTLELGDSALYLCASSLAGGYGYTFGSGTRLTVV.

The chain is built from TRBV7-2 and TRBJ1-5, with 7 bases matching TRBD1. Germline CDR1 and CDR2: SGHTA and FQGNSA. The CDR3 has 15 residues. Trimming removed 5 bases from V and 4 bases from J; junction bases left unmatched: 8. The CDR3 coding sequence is TGTGCCAGCAGCCAGGGCCAGGGGGGAAATCAGCCCCAGCATTTT. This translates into CASSQGQGGNQPQHF. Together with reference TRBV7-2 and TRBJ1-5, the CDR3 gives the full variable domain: GAGVSQSPSNKVTEKGKDVELRCDPISGHTALYWYRQSLGQGLEFLIYFQGNSAPDKSGLPSDRFSAERTGGSVSTLTIQRTQQEDSAVYLCASSQGQGGNQPQHFGDGTRLSIL.

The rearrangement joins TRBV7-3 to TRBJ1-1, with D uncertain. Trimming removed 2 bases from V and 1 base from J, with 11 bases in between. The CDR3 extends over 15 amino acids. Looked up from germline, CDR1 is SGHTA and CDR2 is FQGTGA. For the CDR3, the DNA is TGTGCCAGCAGCTTATGGGGAGTGGGGAACACTGAAGCTTTCTTT. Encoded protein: CASSLWGVGNTEAFF.

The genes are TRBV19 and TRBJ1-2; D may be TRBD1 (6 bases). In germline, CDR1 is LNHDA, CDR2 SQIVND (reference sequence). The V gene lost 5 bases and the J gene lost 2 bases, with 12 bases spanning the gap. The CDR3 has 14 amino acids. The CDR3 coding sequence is TGTGCCAGTAGTTTTGAGCAGGGGAACTATGGCTACACCTTC. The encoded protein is CASSFEQGNYGYTF. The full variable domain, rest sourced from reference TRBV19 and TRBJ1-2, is DGGITQSPKYLFRKEGQNVTLSCEQNLNHDAMYWYRQDPGQGLRLIYYSQIVNDFQKGDIAEGYSVSREKKESFPLTVTSAQKNPTAFYLCASSFEQGNYGYTFGSGTRLTVV.

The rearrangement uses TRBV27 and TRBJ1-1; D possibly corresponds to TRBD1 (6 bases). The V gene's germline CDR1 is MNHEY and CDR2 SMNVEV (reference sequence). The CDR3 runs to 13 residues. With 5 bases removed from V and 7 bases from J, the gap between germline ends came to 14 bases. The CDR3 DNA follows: TGTGCCAGCAGTCCCAGCCGCAGGGGTGAAGCTTTCTTT. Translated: CASSPSRRGEAFF.

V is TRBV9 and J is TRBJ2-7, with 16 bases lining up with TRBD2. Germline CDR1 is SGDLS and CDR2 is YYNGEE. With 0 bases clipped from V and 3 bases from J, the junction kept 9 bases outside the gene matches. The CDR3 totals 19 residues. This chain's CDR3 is CASSVGPGLAGGVSYEQYF. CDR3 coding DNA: TGTGCCAGCAGCGTAGGCCCGGGACTAGCGGGAGGGGTAAGCTACGAGCAGTACTTC.

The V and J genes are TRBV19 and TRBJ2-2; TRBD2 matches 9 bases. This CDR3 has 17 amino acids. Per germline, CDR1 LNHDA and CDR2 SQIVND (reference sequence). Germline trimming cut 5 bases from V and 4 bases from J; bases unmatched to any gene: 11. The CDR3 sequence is CASSPRGSGGVTGELFF. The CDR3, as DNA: TGTGCCAGTAGTCCCAGGGGTAGCGGGGGAGTCACCGGGGAGCTGTTTTTT. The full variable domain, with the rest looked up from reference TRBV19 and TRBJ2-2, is DGGITQSPKYLFRKEGQNVTLSCEQNLNHDAMYWYRQDPGQGLRLIYYSQIVNDFQKGDIAEGYSVSREKKESFPLTVTSAQKNPTAFYLCASSPRGSGGVTGELFFGEGSRLTVL.